The entry below gives a single TCR beta chain sequence along with its context. Its antigen specificity is not known. One base away there is no much larger clone; base qualities are not given. This sample stems from a study of T cell repertoires in cytomegalovirus infection (dated by TCRdb to 2018 to 2020). Some background on the complete study: The HLA type of each donor mattered for the analysis, because public TCR beta signatures pointed to carriage of CMV infection along with the matching HLA type. Broad study findings and their caveats: The ex vivo response was dominated by HLA-C-restricted CMV-specific TCR beta clonotypes, and the single most frequent clonotype in two of eight donors was supplied by these HLA-C-restricted clonotypes. Cumulative frequency of public TCR beta family members discriminated carriers of CMV infection plus the relevant HLA type in this cohort and an independent approximately 370-donor cohort.

TCRdb names Illumina HiSeq 1500 as the instrument used. TCRdb itself trimmed the public reads at Q25 with fastp, ran MiXCR and retained productive beta chains. Entries that share a CDR3 protein sequence are merged under the most common genes and DNA. This sample has some 700,000 distinct CDR3 sequences in its table, and under 40% of those were observed once. The ten most abundant clones make up 2.5% to 3% of the sample. Sequencing used PBMCs. This TCR came from a human donor in good health (CMV status not recorded). Some clones in this sample may be carry-over from other donors' samples.

The DNA reads TGTGCCAGCAGTACTGGACAGGGTTCCTGTCAGCCCCAGCATTTT. Its protein reads: CASSTGQGSCQPQHF. The chain links TRBV7-9 with TRBJ1-5; 8 bases in the junction line up with TRBD1. Reading from cysteine to phenylalanine, the CDR3 counts 15 amino acids. The read is trimmed to its CDR3 DNA, 45 bases read in frame from base 1. Trimming accounts for 6 bases at V and 6 bases at J, while the number of junction bases matched to no gene is 10. The CDR1 and CDR2 encoded by the germline V gene (reference sequence) are SEHNR and FQNEAQ.